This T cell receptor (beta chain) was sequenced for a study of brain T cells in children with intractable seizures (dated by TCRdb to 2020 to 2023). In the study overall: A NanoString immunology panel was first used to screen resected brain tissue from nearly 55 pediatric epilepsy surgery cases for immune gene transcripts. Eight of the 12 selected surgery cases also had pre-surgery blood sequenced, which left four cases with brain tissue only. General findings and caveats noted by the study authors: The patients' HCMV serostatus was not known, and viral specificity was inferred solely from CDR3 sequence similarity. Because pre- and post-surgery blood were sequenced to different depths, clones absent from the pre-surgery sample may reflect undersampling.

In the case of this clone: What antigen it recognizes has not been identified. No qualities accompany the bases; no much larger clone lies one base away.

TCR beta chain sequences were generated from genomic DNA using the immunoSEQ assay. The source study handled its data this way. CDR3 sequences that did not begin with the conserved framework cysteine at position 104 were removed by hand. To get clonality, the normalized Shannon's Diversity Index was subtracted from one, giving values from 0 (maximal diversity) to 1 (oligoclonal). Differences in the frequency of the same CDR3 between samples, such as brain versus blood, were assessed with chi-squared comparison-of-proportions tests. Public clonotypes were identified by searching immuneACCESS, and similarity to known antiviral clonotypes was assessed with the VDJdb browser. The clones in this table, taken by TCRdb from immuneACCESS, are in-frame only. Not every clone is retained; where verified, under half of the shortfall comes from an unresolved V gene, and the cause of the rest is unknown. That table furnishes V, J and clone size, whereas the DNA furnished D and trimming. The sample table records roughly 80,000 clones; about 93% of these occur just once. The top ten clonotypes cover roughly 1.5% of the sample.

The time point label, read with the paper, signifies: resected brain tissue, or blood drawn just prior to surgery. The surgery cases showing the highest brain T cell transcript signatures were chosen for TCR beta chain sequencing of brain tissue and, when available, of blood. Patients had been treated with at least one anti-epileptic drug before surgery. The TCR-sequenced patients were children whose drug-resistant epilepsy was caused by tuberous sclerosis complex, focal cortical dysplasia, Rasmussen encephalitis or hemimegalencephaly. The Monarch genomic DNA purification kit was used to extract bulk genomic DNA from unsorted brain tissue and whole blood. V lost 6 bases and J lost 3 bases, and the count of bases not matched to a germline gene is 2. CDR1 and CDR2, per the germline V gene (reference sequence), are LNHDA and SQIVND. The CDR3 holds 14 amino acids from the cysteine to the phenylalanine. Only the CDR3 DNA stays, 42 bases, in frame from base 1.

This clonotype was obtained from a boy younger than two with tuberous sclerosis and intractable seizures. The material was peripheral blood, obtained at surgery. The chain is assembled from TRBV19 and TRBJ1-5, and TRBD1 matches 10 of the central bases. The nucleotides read TGTGCCAGTAGAGGGACAGGGGACAATCAGCCCCAGCATTTT. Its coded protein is CASRGTGDNQPQHF.